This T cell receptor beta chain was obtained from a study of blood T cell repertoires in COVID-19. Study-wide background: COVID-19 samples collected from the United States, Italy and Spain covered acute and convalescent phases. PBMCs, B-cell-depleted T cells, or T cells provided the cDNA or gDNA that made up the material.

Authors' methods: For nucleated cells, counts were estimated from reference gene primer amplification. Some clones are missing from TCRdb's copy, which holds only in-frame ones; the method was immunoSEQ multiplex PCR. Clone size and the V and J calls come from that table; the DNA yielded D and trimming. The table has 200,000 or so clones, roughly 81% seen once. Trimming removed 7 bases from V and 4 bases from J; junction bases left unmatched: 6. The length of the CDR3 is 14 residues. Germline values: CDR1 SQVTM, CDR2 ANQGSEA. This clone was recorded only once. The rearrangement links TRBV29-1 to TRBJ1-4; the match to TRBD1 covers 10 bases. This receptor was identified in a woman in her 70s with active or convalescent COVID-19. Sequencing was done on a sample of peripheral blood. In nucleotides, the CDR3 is TGCAGCGCCACGGACAGGGGGTTTAATGAAAAACTGTTTTTT. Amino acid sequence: CSATDRGFNEKLFF.